This T cell receptor (beta chain) comes out of a study of blood T cell repertoires in COVID-19. Study-level information: COVID-19 samples from acute and convalescent phases originated in the United States, Italy and Spain. The cDNA or gDNA used as material had been derived from T cells, B-cell-depleted T cells, or PBMCs.

Authors' data handling: The assay estimated nucleated cells by amplifying reference gene primers. Produced via immunoSEQ multiplex PCR; TCRdb's table is partial and in-frame only. V and J calls and clone size follow that table, whereas D and trimming were derived from the DNA. Among approximately 76,000 clones listed, approximately 85% were seen once. The CDR3 has 14 residues. Trimming left V 6 bases short and J 3 bases short, with 14 bases between. Germline CDR1 reads LNHDA; CDR2 reads SQIVND (reference sequence). Sequencing was performed on peripheral blood. The sequence came from an elderly woman with active or convalescent COVID-19. The rearrangement links TRBV19 to TRBJ1-2; D perhaps matches TRBD1 (6 bases). The CDR3 region is CASRDLQGYYGYTF. In DNA, the CDR3 is TGTGCCAGTAGAGACCTACAGGGTTACTATGGCTACACCTTC.